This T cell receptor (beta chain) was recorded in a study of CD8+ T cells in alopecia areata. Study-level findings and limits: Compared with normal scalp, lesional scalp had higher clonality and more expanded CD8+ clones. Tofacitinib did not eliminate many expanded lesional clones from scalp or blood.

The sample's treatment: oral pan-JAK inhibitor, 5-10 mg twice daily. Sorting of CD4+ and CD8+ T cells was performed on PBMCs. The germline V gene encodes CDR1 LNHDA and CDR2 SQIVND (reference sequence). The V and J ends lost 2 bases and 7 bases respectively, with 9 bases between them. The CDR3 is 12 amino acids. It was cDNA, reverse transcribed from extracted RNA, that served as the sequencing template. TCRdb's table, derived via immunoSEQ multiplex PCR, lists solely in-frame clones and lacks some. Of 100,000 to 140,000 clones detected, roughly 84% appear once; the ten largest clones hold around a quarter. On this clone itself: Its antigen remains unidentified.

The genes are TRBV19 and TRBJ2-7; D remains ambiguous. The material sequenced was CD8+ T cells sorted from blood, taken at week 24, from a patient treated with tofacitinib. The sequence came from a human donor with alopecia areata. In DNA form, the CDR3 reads TGTGCCAGTAGTATAAAGCCTGGAGAGCAGTACTTC. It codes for CASSIKPGEQYF.